The present TCR beta chain was sequenced within a study of Ad26.COV2.S vaccination and SARS-CoV-2 variants. Study details: Intramuscular Ad26.COV2.S at 5x10^10 or 1x10^11 viral particles.

Note on this clone: Its antigen is as yet unknown.

The treatment is: some 19 received Ad26.COV2.S at low or high dose, single or two shots; 5 received placebo; per-sample allocation not given. All samples were drawn on day 63, counting from the first vaccine or placebo injection. General observations from the study: Similar non-spike TCR breadth was seen in vaccine and placebo recipients.

The CDR3 has 18 amino acids. With 2 bases removed from V and 1 base from J, the gap between germline ends came to 19 bases. The germline V gene encodes CDR1 MNHEY and CDR2 SVGEGT. The table came from immunoSEQ multiplex PCR; TCRdb's copy has only in-frame clones and leaves some out. The sample includes 510,000 or so clones, 87% of them seen just once. This specimen was peripheral blood, taken in a trial of Ad26.COV2.S vaccine versus placebo. The receptor comes from a person between 18 and 59 years old who received the Ad26.COV2.S COVID-19 vaccine or a placebo. V usage is TRBV6-2 or TRBV6-3 and J usage is TRBJ2-3; TRBD2 might be the D (6 bases). CDR3 in DNA: TGTGCCAGCAGTTACGACGGGCGTACTAGCCGACGCACAGATACGCAGTATTTT. It yields the protein CASSYDGRTSRRTDTQYF.